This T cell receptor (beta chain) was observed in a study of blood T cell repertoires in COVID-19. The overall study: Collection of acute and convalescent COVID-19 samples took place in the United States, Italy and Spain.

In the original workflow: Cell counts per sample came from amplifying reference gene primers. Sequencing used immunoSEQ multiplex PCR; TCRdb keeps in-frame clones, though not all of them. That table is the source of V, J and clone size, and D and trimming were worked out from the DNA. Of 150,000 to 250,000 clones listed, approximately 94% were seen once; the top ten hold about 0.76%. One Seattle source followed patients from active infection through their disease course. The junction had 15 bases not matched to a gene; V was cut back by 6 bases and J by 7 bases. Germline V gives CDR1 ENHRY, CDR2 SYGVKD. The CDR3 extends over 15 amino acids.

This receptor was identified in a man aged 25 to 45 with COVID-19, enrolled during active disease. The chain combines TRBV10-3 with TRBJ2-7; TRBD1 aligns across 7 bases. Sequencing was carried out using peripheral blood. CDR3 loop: CAISFSGTVPDEQYF. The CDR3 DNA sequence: TGTGCCATCAGCTTCTCCGGGACAGTACCTGATGAGCAGTACTTC.